The T cell receptor beta chain under discussion was sequenced for a study of blood T cell repertoires in COVID-19. Authors' data handling: Amplification of reference gene primers was used by the study to estimate nucleated cell counts. Assay used: immunoSEQ multiplex PCR; TCRdb lists only in-frame clones, some missing. That table gives V, J and clone size, and the DNA gave D and trimming. The sample yields roughly 140,000 clones, roughly 86% seen once. The sequenced sample consisted of peripheral blood. This receptor was identified in a man aged 45-65 years with active or convalescent COVID-19.

Written as DNA, the CDR3 is TGTGCCAGCAGTTTGGTTTTCCGACAGGGTGAGCAGTTCTTC. Amino acid sequence: CASSLVFRQGEQFF. The V and J genes are TRBV6-5 and TRBJ2-1; TRBD1 agrees at 7 bases. V gave up 4 bases and J gave up 9 bases; unmatched junction bases: 9. This CDR3 spans 14 amino acids. Germline loops: CDR1 MNHEY, CDR2 SVGAGI.